This T cell receptor (beta chain) was sequenced during a study of cytomegalovirus exposure and HLA in healthy donors. The CDR3 length is 11 residues. V was pared by 7 bases and J by 4 bases, with 7 bases between. Germline V gives CDR1 WSHSY, CDR2 SAAADI. Primers: 60 Vbeta forward and 13 Jbeta reverse. The assay was immunoSEQ multiplex PCR, and TCRdb's table has in-frame clones only and misses some. The table includes about 110,000 clones, 79% detected once. This clone was seen only a few times. As yet, its antigen is unknown. Points from the study as a whole: The authors excluded some V segments, including TRBV6-2 and TRBV6-3, as indistinguishable. Earlier analysis yielded a pattern in which most TCR beta V segments were productive about 90% or about 30% of the time. A missense variant in DCLRE1C was later tied to TCR beta V- and J-gene trimming.

This chain joins TRBV10-2 and TRBJ1-1; D call uncertain. The source of this sequence is a young woman in good health and CMV-seropositive. Sequencing was carried out using PBMCs. Here the CDR3 DNA reads TGCGCCAGCATGAGATCCACTGAAGCTTTCTTT. Its translation is CASMRSTEAFF.